This paragraph reports one T cell receptor beta chain. The antigen this receptor binds is unknown. One base away there is no much larger clone; base qualities are not given. The sample originates from a study of blood T cell repertoires in COVID-19 (TCRdb year 2020). In terms of the full investigation: Collaborator samples came from the United States, Italy and Spain and covered acute and convalescent phases of COVID-19. The material from the prospective study consisted of cDNA or gDNA derived from T cells, B-cell-depleted T cells, or PBMCs. The dataset comprised deeply sampled blood TCRbeta repertoires from subjects exposed to, actively infected with, or recovered from COVID-19. A freely available public database, intended as a resource for researchers studying the immune response to SARS-CoV-2, is where the repertoires were released. Samples were obtained from the ongoing ImmuneRACE study (first 160 participants) and from about 1,300 subjects provided by 6 global collaborators. Nearly every sample came with metadata listing a de-identified subject ID, COVID-19 status, age in years and sex. Where available, HLA class I and class II types were obtained from metadata supplied by the sample provider rather than from assay-based typing. Summary of the overall study and its limitations: How much clinical and demographic metadata was included differed by source and by participant, and the metadata was provided uncurated.

TCRbeta CDR3 regions were amplified from genomic DNA by means of the immunoSEQ Assay, a bias-controlled multiplex PCR. On the study's bioinformatics: The number of nucleated cells in each sample was estimated by amplification of reference gene primers within the assay. To quantify the absolute abundance of each unique TCRbeta CDR3 rearrangement, sequence reads were collapsed and filtered. For each sample, productive Simpson clonality was calculated as the square root of Simpson's diversity index over productive rearrangements. Entries here come from immuneACCESS through TCRdb and include only in-frame sequences with V and J called. Some clones fail to appear in such tables; in the studies checked, an unresolved V gene covers under half of the shortfall, and the cause of the remainder is unknown. V and J calls and clone size come straight from that table; D and trimming were deduced from the DNA. For this sample there are 55,000 to 95,000 clones; 81% appear just once. Jointly, the top ten make up roughly 20% of the sample.

Collaborating institutions collected whole blood in K2EDTA tubes following their own protocols. Collaborator samples were shipped for TCRbeta analysis as frozen whole blood, isolated PBMCs, or DNA extracted from either sample type. Inclusive of the bounding cysteine and phenylalanine, the CDR3 is 14 residues long. Only the CDR3 region is kept as DNA, spanning 42 bases read in frame from base 1. The junction shows trimming of 2 bases on V and 1 base on J, and the gene matches do not reach 1 base of it. CDR1 and CDR2, per the germline V gene (reference sequence), are SEHNR and FQNEAQ. This receptor was identified in a woman between 70 and 85 years old with acute or convalescent COVID-19. The sequence links TRBV7-9 to TRBJ1-1; TRBD1 matches 7 bases in the middle. The sequenced sample consisted of peripheral blood. At the DNA level, the sequence is TGTGCCAGCAGCTTAACAGGGGCGAACACTGAAGCTTTCTTT. The encoded protein is CASSLTGANTEAFF.